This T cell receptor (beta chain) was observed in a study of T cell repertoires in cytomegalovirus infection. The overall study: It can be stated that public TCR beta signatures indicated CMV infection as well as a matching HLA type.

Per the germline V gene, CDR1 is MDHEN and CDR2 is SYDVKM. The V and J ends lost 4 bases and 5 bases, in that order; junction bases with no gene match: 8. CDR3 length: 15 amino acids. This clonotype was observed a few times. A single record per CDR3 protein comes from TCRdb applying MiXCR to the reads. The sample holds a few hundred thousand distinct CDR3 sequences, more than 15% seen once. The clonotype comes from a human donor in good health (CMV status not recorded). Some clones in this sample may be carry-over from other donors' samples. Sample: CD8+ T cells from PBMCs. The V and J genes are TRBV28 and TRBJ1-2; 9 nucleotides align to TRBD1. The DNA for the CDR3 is TGTGCCAGCAGTTCCACACAGGGGGCATGGTATGGCTACACCTTC. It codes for CASSSTQGAWYGYTF.